The 25 T cell receptor beta chains below were found in one sample sequenced in a study of cytomegalovirus exposure and HLA in healthy donors. The PCR employed 60 Vbeta primers together with 13 Jbeta primers. Produced via immunoSEQ multiplex PCR; TCRdb's table is partial and in-frame only. Here the sample spans about 210,000 clones, roughly three quarters being singletons. The sample was PBMCs. These receptors originate from a male donor in good health and CMV-seropositive.

V and J are TRBV5-1 and TRBJ2-5, with TRBD2 as a possible D gene (6 bases). There are 15 residues in the CDR3. The germline V gene has CDR1 SGHRS and CDR2 YFSETQ. V lost 2 bases and J 6 bases, leaving 17 bases between the germline ends. The CDR3: CASSFPRGGKKTQYF. Here the CDR3 DNA reads TGCGCCAGCAGCTTCCCTCGGGGCGGGAAAAAGACCCAGTACTTC.

CDR3: CASSLAPSASVSREKLFF. CDR3 DNA sequence: TGTGCCAGCAGTTTAGCCCCTTCAGCGTCGGTCTCTCGTGAAAAACTGTTTTTT. The V call is TRBV27, the J call TRBJ1-4; D is unclear. Looked up from germline, CDR1 is MNHEY and CDR2 is SMNVEV (reference sequence). Deletions cut 2 bases from V and 7 bases from J, with 23 bases between. This CDR3 contains 18 residues. The full variable domain, completed using reference TRBV27 and TRBJ1-4, is EAQVTQNPRYLITVTGKKLTVTCSQNMNHEYMSWYRQDPGLGLRQIYYSMNVEVTDKGDVPEGYKVSRKEKRNFPLILESPSPNQTSLYFCASSLAPSASVSREKLFFGSGTQLSVL.

V is TRBV9 and J is TRBJ2-3; perhaps TRBD2 as D (6 bases). The CDR3 runs 16 residues. V was trimmed by 4 bases and J by 2 bases, leaving 17 bases between them. The germline CDR1 and CDR2 sequences are SGDLS and YYNGEE. The CDR3 DNA reads TGTGCCAGCAGCCCCCGAGTCGCGGGATTCACAGATACGCAGTATTTT. It specifies CASSPRVAGFTDTQYF.

The J gene is TRBJ2-3, the V gene TRBV2; D gene ambiguous. CDR1 and CDR2 from the germline V gene are SNHLY and FYNNEI. V was trimmed by 8 bases and J by 0 bases, leaving 12 bases between them. The CDR3 is made up of 14 amino acids. Written as DNA, the CDR3 is TGTGCCAGCGCGCAGGCCACGAGCACAGATACGCAGTATTTT. Its protein is CASAQATSTDTQYF.

The chain employs TRBV19 and TRBJ2-1, with 8 bases fitting TRBD2. The CDR3 contains 16 residues. Germline loops: CDR1 LNHDA, CDR2 SQIVND (reference sequence). V lost 2 bases and J lost 0; bases outside the gene matches: 3. CDR3 region: CASSISGGSSYNEQFF. Here the CDR3 DNA reads TGTGCCAGTAGTATAAGCGGGGGAAGCTCCTACAATGAGCAGTTCTTC.

V gene TRBV4-3 combines with J gene TRBJ2-3; TRBD2 aligns across 8 bases. The V segment lost 3 bases and the J segment 4 bases; nucleotides outside the gene matches: 6. This CDR3 contains 15 residues. The germline V gene encodes CDR1 LGHNA and CDR2 YSLEER. CDR3 in DNA: TGCGCCAGCAGCCACCGCGGGGGGATGGCAGATACGCAGTATTTT. Translated, it gives CASSHRGGMADTQYF.

This rearrangement joins TRBV6-5 to TRBJ1-2; TRBD1 might be the D (6 bases). With 6 bases removed from V and 8 bases from J, the gap between germline ends came to 13 bases. Per germline, CDR1 MNHEY and CDR2 SVGAGI. The CDR3 is 12 amino acids. The DNA for the CDR3 is TGTGCCAGCAGCGACAGGACGGGAGGCTACACCTTC. Translation: CASSDRTGGYTF.

CDR3 in amino acids: CASSFQQQETQYF. The CDR3 region has the DNA TGTGCCAGCAGCTTCCAACAGCAAGAGACCCAGTACTTC. This rearrangement joins TRBV7-8 to TRBJ2-5, with D unclear. Germline V CDR1 and CDR2: SGHVS, FQNEAQ. This CDR3 has 13 amino acids. Deletions cut 3 bases from V and 2 bases from J, with 7 bases between.

The J gene is TRBJ2-2, the V gene TRBV21-1; the D call TRBD1 from the table was never checked on the DNA. TRBV21-1 is deemed a pseudogene. This CDR3 region has 16 residues. The DNA for the CDR3 is TGTGCCAGCAGCAAAGTGGACAGCATGAACACCGGGGAGCTGTTTTTT. Its protein product is CASSKVDSMNTGELFF.

This clone was seen a few times. V gene TRBV18 combines with J gene TRBJ1-1, with 9 positions matching TRBD1. In germline, CDR1 is KGHSH, CDR2 LQKENI. V shed 0 bases, J shed 0 bases, and the junction held 2 bases outside the gene matches. CDR3 length: 16 residues. The CDR3 reads CASSPPRTGVNTEAFF. In DNA form, the CDR3 reads TGTGCCAGCTCACCACCCCGGACAGGGGTGAACACTGAAGCTTTCTTT.

This chain connects TRBV14 to TRBJ2-2; 11 nucleotides match TRBD2. The CDR3 covers 18 residues. J lost 3 bases, V lost 1 base, and 7 bases had no gene match. In germline, CDR1 is SGHDN, CDR2 FVKESK. The CDR3 DNA reads as TGTGCCAGCAGCCAAGTTCTAGCGGGGGGACCTGACACCGGGGAGCTGTTTTTT. This codes for CASSQVLAGGPDTGELFF.

The chain recombines TRBV7-2 with TRBJ2-5, with D tentatively TRBD2 (5 bases). The length of the CDR3 is 13 residues. The V gene's germline CDR1 is SGHTA and CDR2 FQGNSA. The ends were cut back, 5 bases at V and 2 bases at J, with 9 bases in the middle. The DNA for the CDR3 is TGTGCCAGCAGCCCACTAGGGCAAGAGACCCAGTACTTC. Amino acids: CASSPLGQETQYF.

With respect to this clone: At one end the junction does not follow the germline gene, possibly because of a read error. The gene calls are TRBV30 and TRBJ2-7; TRBD1 agrees at 12 bases. CDR3 size: 12 residues. Germline assignment: CDR1 GTSNPN and CDR2 SVGIG (reference sequence). The CDR3 bases are TGTGCCTGGAGTGTAGGCGGGACAGGGGGCTTTTTC. It codes for CAWSVGGTGGFF.

The chain recombines TRBV6-6 with TRBJ2-5; D may be TRBD2 (5 bases). Germline V gene data show CDR1 as MNHNY and CDR2 as SVGAGI (reference sequence). Trimming took 7 bases from V and 7 from J, leaving 13 bases between them. The CDR3 length is 12 residues. The CDR3 loop is CASKSDLGTQYF. The CDR3 DNA follows: TGTGCCAGCAAATCGGACTTAGGGACCCAGTACTTC.

The chain recombines TRBV7-7 with TRBJ2-1, with 7 bases lining up with TRBD2. Germline V gene sequence: CDR1 SSHAT, CDR2 FNYEAQ (reference sequence). The CDR3 is made up of 16 amino acids. The V gene end was trimmed by 5 bases and the J gene end by 4 bases; junction bases not matched to a gene: 11. CDR3 protein: CASSPLPGEGYNEQFF. The DNA of the CDR3 is TGTGCCAGCAGCCCCTTACCCGGGGAGGGGTACAATGAGCAGTTCTTC.

This chain connects TRBV4-2 to TRBJ2-3, with a possible D match to TRBD1 (5 bases). With 5 bases removed from V and 5 bases from J, the gap between germline ends came to 8 bases. The CDR3 is made up of 12 amino acids. Germline V gene data show CDR1 as LGHNA and CDR2 as YNFKEQ. The DNA of the CDR3 is TGTGCCAGCAGCTTTAGGGGAGATACGCAGTATTTT. This codes for CASSFRGDTQYF.

The chain is built from TRBV4-1 and TRBJ2-5; TRBD2 is a possible D gene (6 bases). The DNA matches TRBJ2-7 better at its end, which makes the J call doubtful. The CDR3 spans 14 residues. Germline values: CDR1 MGHRA, CDR2 YSYEKL. The chain's CDR3 is CASSQDRGIGEQYF. CDR3 nucleotide sequence: TGCGCCAGCAGCCAAGATCGGGGGATCGGCGAGCAGTACTTC.

This clone was counted only a few times. The V and J genes are TRBV7-2 and TRBJ2-3; D is unresolved. CDR3 length: 15 residues. In germline, CDR1 is SGHTA, CDR2 FQGNSA. Trimming took 5 bases from V and 3 from J, leaving 15 bases between them. The CDR3 DNA reads TGTGCCAGCAGCATAGACCTGGCCTGGACAGATACGCAGTATTTT. This encodes CASSIDLAWTDTQYF.

The chain employs TRBV29-1 and TRBJ1-1; D perhaps matches TRBD1 (5 bases). The CDR3 extends over 12 amino acids. Germline lookup yields CDR1 SQVTM and CDR2 ANQGSEA. V was shortened by 7 bases and J by 1 base, with 10 bases between the two germline ends. The CDR3 DNA follows: TGCAGCGCCCACGGGGGGAACACTGAAGCTTTCTTT. Translating it yields CSAHGGNTEAFF.

The chain recombines TRBV5-6 with TRBJ1-5; D is unresolved. Germline assignment: CDR1 SGHDT and CDR2 YYEEEE. CDR3 length: 12 amino acids. V was trimmed by 2 bases and J by 9 bases, leaving 9 bases between them. The DNA for the CDR3 is TGTGCCAGCAGCTTCGTGTTCGGGCCCCAGCATTTT. Protein sequence: CASSFVFGPQHF.

V usage is TRBV10-2 and J usage is TRBJ1-2, with unresolved D. CDR3 length: 15 residues. Trimming removed 0 bases at V and 2 bases at J, with 10 bases between. Germline CDR1 is WSHSY and CDR2 is SAAADI. The CDR3 coding sequence is TGCGCCAGCAGTGAGTCGATTTCCCAGAACTATGGCTACACCTTC. Translated, it gives CASSESISQNYGYTF.

The chain employs TRBV6-5 and TRBJ1-5; D perhaps matches TRBD1 (5 bases). CDR1 and CDR2 (germline): MNHEY, SVGAGI. Trimming left V 9 bases short and J 2 bases short, with 8 bases between. This CDR3 comprises 12 residues. This chain's CDR3 is CASRGGNQPQHF. CDR3 nucleotide sequence: TGTGCCAGTCGGGGGGGCAATCAGCCCCAGCATTTT.

The CDR3 DNA reads TGTGCCAGCAGTGAGGGAGGGGATGCTAATGAAAAACTGTTTTTT. Translating it yields CASSEGGDANEKLFF. The chain joins TRBV25-1 to TRBJ1-4; perhaps TRBD1 as D (5 bases). Per germline, CDR1 MGHDK and CDR2 SYGVNS. The CDR3 has 15 residues. V lost 3 bases, J lost 3 bases, and 11 bases lay in between.

The CDR3 DNA reads as TGCGCCAGCAGCTTGAGACTCTCGGAAGAGACCCAGTACTTC. Translated: CASSLRLSEETQYF. V and J are TRBV5-1 and TRBJ2-5, with D hard to call. The CDR3 loop spans 14 amino acids. The V end lost 1 base, the J end lost 3 bases, and 10 bases lay between the germline ends. Germline V gene sequence: CDR1 SGHRS, CDR2 YFSETQ.

This chain connects TRBV18 to TRBJ2-1; 7 nucleotides match TRBD2. In germline, CDR1 is KGHSH, CDR2 LQKENI. Unmatched junction bases numbered 7, after V lost 6 bases and J lost 2 bases. The CDR3 runs 15 residues. DNA of the CDR3: TGTGCCAGCTCCCGACTAGCAACCACCTACAATGAGCAGTTCTTC. Translated: CASSRLATTYNEQFF.